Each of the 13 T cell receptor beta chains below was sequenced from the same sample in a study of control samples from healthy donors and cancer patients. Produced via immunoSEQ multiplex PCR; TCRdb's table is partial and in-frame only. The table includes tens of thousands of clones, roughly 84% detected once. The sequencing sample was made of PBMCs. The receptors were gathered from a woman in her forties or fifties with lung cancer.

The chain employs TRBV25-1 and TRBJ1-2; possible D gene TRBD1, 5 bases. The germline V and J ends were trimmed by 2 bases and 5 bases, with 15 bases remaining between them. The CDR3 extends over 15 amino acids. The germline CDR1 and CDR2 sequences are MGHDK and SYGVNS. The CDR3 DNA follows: TGTGCCAGCAGTGAACCTTCCGCAGGGCGGTATGGCTACACCTTC. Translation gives CASSEPSAGRYGYTF.

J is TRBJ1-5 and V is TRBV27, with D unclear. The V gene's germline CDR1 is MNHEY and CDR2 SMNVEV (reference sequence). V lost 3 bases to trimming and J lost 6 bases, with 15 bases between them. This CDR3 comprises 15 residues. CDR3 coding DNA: TGTGCCAGCAGTTTTAGTACGGCCCTGGGTCAGCCCCAGCATTTT. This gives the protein CASSFSTALGQPQHF.

In DNA, the CDR3 is TGTGCCAGCAGCGTGGGACTACCCAAAATCACAGATACGCAGTATTTT. Translated: CASSVGLPKITDTQYF. The chain joins TRBV5-6 to TRBJ2-3; 7 nucleotides align to TRBD2. Germline CDR1 and CDR2: SGHDT and YYEEEE. J gave up 2 bases and V 4 bases, and 10 bases lay outside the gene matches. This CDR3 is 16 amino acids long. The whole variable domain, remainder taken from reference TRBV5-6 and TRBJ2-3, is DAGVTQSPTHLIKTRGQQVTLRCSPKSGHDTVSWYQQALGQGPQFIFQYYEEEERQRGNFPDRFSGHQFPNYSSELNVNALLLGDSALYLCASSVGLPKITDTQYFGPGTRLTVL.

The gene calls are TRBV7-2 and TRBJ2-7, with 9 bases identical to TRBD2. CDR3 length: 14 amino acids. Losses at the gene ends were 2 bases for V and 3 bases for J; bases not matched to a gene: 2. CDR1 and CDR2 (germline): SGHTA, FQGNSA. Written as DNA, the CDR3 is TGTGCCAGCAGCTTAAATAGCGGGAGCTACGAGCAGTACTTC. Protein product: CASSLNSGSYEQYF.

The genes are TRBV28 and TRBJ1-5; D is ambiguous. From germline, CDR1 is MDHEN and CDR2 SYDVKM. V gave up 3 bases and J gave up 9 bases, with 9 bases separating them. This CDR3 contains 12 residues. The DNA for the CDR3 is TGTGCCAGCAGTTTGGTTCGGCTGCCCCAGCATTTT. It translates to CASSLVRLPQHF.

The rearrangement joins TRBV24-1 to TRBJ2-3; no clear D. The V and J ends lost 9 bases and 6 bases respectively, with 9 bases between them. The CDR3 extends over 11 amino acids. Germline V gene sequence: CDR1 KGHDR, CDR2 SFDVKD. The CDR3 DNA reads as TGTGCCACCCTACATGGGGATACGCAGTATTTT. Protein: CATLHGDTQYF.

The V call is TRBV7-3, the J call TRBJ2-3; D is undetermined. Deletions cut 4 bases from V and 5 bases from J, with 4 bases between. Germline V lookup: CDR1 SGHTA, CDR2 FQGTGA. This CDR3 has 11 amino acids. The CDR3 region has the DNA TGTGCCAGCAGCTCCCTAGATACGCAGTATTTT. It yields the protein CASSSLDTQYF.

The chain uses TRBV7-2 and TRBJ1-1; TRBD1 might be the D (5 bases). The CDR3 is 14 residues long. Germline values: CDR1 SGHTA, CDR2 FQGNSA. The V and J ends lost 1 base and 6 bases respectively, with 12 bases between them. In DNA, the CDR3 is TGTGCCAGCAGCTTAGTGGCAGGGAAGCCTGAAGCTTTCTTT. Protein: CASSLVAGKPEAFF.

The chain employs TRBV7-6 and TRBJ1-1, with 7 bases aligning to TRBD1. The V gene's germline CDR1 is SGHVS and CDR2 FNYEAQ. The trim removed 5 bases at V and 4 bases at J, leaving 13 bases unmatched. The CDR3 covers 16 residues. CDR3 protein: CASSPSTPRGGTEAFF. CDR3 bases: TGTGCCAGCAGCCCCTCAACCCCCAGGGGGGGCACTGAAGCTTTCTTT.

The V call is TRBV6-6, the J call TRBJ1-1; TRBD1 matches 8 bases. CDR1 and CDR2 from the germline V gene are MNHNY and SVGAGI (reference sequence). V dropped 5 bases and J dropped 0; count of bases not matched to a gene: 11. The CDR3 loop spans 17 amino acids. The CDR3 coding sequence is TGTGCCAGCAGTCTTCAGGGGGCAGGCAACATGAACACTGAAGCTTTCTTT. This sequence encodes CASSLQGAGNMNTEAFF.

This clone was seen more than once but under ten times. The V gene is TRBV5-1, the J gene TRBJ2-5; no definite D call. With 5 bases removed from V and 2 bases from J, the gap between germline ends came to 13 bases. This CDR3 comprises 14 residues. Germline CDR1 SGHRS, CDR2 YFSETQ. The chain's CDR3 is CASRSTDGQETQYF. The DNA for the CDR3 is TGCGCCAGCAGATCAACCGACGGTCAAGAGACCCAGTACTTC.

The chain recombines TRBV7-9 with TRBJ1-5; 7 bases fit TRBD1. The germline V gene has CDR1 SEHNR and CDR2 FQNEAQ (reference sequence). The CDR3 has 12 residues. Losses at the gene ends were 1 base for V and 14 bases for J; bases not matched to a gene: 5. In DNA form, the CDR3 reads TGTGCCAGCAGCTTAGAAGGACAGGCAAAGCATTTT. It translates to CASSLEGQAKHF.

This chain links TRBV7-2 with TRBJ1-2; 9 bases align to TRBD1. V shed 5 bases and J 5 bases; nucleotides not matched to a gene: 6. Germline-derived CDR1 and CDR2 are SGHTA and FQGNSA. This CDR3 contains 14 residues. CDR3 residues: CASSNTGGEYGYTF. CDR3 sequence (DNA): TGTGCCAGCAGCAACACAGGGGGCGAGTATGGCTACACCTTC.